This T cell receptor beta chain was obtained from a study of T-cell memory formation after mild COVID-19. Whole-study findings and limits: The study detected some responding clones in pre-infection memory, suggesting cross-reactive memory joined. Of the contracting clones, CD4+ ones lay mainly in CM and EM, and CD8+ ones in EMRA.

From 5'RACE with constant-segment primers came TCR alpha and TCR beta cDNA libraries that carried sample barcodes and UMIs. TCRdb reanalysed the 5' RACE reads using MiXCR and keeps one entry per CDR3 protein. The data hold a few hundred thousand distinct CDR3 sequences, with approximately 23% observed a single time. A note on this clonotype: Its antigen remains unknown.

V lost 4 bases and J lost 7, with 14 bases in between. This CDR3 spans 14 amino acids. Germline lookup yields CDR1 SGHAT and CDR2 FQNNGV. This chain links TRBV11-2 with TRBJ1-5, with D possibly being TRBD1 (5 bases). The source is an adult woman who had mild COVID-19 (a few samples of this study predate the infection). Cell type and time point are not known. Sample: PBMCs or a T cell subset sorted from them (not recorded which). CDR3 nucleotides: TGTGCCAGCAGCTCAATTGACAGCACCCAGCCCCAGCATTTT. Encoded protein: CASSSIDSTQPQHF.